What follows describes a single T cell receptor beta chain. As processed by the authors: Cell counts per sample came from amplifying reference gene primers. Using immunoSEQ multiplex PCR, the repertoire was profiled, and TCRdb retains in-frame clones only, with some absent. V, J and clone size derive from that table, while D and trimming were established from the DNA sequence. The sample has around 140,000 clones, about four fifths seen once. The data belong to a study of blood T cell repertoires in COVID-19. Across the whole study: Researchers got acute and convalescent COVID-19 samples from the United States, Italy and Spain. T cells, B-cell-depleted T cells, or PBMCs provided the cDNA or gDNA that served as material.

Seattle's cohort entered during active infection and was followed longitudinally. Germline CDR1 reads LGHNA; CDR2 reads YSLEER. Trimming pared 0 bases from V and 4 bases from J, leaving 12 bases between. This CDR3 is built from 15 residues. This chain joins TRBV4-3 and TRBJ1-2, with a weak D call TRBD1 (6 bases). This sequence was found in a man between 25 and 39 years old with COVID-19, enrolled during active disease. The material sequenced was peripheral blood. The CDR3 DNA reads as TGCGCCAGCAGCCAAGATGGAGACAGGAGCTATGGCTACACCTTC. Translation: CASSQDGDRSYGYTF.